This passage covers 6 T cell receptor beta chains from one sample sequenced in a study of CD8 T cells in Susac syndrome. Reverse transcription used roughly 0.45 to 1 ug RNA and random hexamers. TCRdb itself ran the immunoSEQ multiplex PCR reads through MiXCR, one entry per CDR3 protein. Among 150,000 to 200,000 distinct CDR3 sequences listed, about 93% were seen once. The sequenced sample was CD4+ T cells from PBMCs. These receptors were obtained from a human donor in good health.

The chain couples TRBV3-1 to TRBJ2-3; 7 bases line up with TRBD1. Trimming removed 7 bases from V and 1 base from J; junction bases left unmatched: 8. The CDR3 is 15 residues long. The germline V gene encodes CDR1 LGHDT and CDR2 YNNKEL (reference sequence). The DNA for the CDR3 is TGTGCCAGCAAAGAGGGGGCCGTTCGCACAGATACGCAGTATTTT. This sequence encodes CASKEGAVRTDTQYF.

The CDR3 DNA reads TGTGCCAGCAGCGGACAGGGGCGTGACACTGAAGCTTTCTTT. Protein product: CASSGQGRDTEAFF. The chain combines TRBV5-6 with TRBJ1-1; 9 nucleotides match TRBD1. Germline assignment: CDR1 SGHDT and CDR2 YYEEEE. After removal of 4 bases from V and 3 bases from J, the junction contained 4 bases not matched to a gene. This CDR3 is 14 amino acids long. Complete variable domain (other parts from reference TRBV5-6 and TRBJ1-1): DAGVTQSPTHLIKTRGQQVTLRCSPKSGHDTVSWYQQALGQGPQFIFQYYEEEERQRGNFPDRFSGHQFPNYSSELNVNALLLGDSALYLCASSGQGRDTEAFFGQGTRLTVV.

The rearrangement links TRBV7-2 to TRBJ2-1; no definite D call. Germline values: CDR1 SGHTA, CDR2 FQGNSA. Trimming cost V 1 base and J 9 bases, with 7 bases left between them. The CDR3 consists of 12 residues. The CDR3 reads CASSLDTGEQFF. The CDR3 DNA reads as TGTGCCAGCAGCTTAGACACTGGTGAGCAGTTCTTC.

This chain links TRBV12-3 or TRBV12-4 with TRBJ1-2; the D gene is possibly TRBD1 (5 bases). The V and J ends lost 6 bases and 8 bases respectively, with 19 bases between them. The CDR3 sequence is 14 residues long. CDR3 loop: CASSPRRGPEGYTF. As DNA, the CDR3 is TGTGCCAGCAGCCCCCGGAGGGGTCCGGAAGGCTACACCTTC.

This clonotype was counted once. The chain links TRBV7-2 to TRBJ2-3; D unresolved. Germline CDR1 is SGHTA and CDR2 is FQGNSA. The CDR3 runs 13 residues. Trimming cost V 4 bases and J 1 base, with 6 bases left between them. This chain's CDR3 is CASSYAGTDTQYF. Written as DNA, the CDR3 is TGTGCCAGCAGCTATGCGGGCACAGATACGCAGTATTTT.

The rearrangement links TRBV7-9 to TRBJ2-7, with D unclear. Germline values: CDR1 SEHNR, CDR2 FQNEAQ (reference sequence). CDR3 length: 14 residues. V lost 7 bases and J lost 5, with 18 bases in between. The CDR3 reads CASTPRRVGNEQYF. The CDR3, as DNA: TGTGCCAGCACCCCGAGACGGGTGGGCAACGAGCAGTACTTC. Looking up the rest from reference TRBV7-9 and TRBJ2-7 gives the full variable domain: DTGVSQNPRHKITKRGQNVTFRCDPISEHNRLYWYRQTLGQGPEFLTYFQNEAQLEKSRLLSDRFSAERPKGSFSTLEIQRTEQGDSAMYLCASTPRRVGNEQYFGPGTRLTVT.